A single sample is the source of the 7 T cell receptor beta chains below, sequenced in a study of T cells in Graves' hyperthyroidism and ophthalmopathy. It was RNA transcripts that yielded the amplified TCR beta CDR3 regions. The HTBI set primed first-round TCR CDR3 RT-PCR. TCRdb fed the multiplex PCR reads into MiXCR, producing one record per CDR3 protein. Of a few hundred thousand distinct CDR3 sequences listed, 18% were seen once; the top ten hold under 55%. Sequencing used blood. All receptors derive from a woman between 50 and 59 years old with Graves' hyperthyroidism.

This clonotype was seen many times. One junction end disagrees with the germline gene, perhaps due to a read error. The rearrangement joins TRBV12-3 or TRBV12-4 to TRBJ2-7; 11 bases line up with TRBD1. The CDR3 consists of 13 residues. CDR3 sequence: CASSLGQGDPSNF. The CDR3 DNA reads TGTGCCAGCAGCTTGGGACAGGGGGATCCGAGCAACTTC.

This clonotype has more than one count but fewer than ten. The CDR3, as DNA: TGTGCCATCAGCGACAGTCGTACCTACGAGCAGTACGTC. Protein sequence: CAISDSRTYEQYV. The V call is TRBV10-3, the J call TRBJ2-7, with a tentative D call TRBD1 (5 bases). V was pared by 6 bases and J by 2 bases, with 11 bases between. Germline V gene sequence: CDR1 ENHRY, CDR2 SYGVKD. This CDR3 is built from 13 residues.

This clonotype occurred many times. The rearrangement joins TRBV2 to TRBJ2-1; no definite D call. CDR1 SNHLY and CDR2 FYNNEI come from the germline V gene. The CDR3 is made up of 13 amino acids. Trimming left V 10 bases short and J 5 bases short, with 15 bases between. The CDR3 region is CATARGSNNEQFF. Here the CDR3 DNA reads TGTGCCACCGCCCGTGGCAGTAACAATGAGCAGTTCTTC.

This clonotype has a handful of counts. CDR3 nucleotide sequence: TGTGCCAGCAGTCCCGACCTAGGCCTTTACAATGAGCAGTTCTTC. Translated, it gives CASSPDLGLYNEQFF. The chain recombines TRBV12-3 or TRBV12-4 with TRBJ2-1, with D hard to call. This CDR3 spans 15 amino acids. V lost 5 bases to trimming and J lost 4 bases, with 15 bases between them.

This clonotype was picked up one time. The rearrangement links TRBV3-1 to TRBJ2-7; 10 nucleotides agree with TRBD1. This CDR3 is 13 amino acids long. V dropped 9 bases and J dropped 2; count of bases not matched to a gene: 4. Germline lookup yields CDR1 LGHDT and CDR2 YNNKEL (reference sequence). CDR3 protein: CASPGQGPYEQYF. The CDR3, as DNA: TGTGCCAGTCCGGGACAGGGGCCCTACGAGCAGTACTTC.

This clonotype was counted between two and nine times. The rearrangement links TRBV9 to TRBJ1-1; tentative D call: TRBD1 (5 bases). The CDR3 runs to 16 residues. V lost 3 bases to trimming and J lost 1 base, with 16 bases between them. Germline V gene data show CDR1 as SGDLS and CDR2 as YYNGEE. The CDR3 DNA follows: TGTGCCAGCAGCGCCGGGGGAGGGACCTGGAACACTGAAGCTTTCTTT. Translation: CASSAGGGTWNTEAFF.

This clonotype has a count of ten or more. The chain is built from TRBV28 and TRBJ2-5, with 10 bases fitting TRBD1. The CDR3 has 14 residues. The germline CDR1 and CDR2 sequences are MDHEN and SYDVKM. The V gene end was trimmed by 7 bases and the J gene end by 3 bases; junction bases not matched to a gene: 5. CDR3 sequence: CASTLGQGKETQYF. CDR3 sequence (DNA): TGTGCCAGCACCCTGGGACAGGGGAAAGAGACCCAGTACTTC.